The clone carrying this TCR beta chain was recorded at least ten times. The antigen is undetermined. This entry belongs to a study of spatial heterogeneity in lung cancer. Study conclusions and caveats: It was found that expanded intratumoral alpha and beta TCR counts tracked tumor mutation counts.

TCRdb fed the 5' RACE reads into MiXCR, producing one record per CDR3 protein. The data show approximately 16,000 distinct CDR3 sequences, nearly 7% seen once. Trimming at V came to 6 bases and at J to 8 bases, leaving 9 bases not matched to a gene. The CDR3 loop spans 13 amino acids. The germline V gene encodes CDR1 DFQATT and CDR2 SNEGSKA (reference sequence). Time point reported: sample taken at primary tumor resection. The rearrangement links TRBV20-1 to TRBJ1-5; 8 nucleotides align to TRBD1. The receptor's source is a female donor with early-stage non-small cell lung cancer. The material was lung tumor tissue, obtained at surgery. The DNA for the CDR3 is TGCAGTGCAAATGACAGGGGTAGAGAGCCCCAGCATTTT. This codes for CSANDRGREPQHF.